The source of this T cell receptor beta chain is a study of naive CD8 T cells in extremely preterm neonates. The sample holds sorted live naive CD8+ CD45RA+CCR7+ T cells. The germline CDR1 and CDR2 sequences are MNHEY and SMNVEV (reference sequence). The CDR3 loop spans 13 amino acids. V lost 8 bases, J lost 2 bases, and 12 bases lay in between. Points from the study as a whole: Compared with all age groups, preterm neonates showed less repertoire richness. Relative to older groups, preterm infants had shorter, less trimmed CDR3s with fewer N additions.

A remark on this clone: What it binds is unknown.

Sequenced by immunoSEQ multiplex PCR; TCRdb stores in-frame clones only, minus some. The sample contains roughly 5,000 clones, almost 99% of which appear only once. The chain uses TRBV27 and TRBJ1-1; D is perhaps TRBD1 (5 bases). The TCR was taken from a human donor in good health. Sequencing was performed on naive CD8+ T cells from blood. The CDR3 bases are TGTGCCAGCGGGGCCCAGGGTAACACTGAAGCTTTCTTT. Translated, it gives CASGAQGNTEAFF.